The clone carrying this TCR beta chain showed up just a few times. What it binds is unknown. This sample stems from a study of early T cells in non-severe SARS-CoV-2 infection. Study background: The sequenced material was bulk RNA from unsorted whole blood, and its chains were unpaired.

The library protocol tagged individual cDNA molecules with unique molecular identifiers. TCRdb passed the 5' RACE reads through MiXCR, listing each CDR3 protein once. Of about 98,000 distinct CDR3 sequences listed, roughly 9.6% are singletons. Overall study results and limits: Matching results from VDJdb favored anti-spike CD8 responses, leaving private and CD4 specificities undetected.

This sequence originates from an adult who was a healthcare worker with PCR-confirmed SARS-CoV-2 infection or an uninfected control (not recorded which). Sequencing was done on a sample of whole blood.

The CDR3 sequence: CASSPLWNTGTSGRAYNEQFF. The CDR3 bases are TGTGCCAGCAGCCCCCTCTGGAATACCGGGACTAGCGGGAGGGCCTACAATGAGCAGTTCTTC. This chain connects TRBV13 to TRBJ2-1, with TRBD2 matching 16 bases. The V gene's germline CDR1 is PRHDT and CDR2 FYEKMQ (reference sequence). After removal of 5 bases from V and 2 bases from J, the junction contained 15 bases not matched to a gene. The CDR3 consists of 21 residues. The variable domain in full, completed from reference TRBV13 and TRBJ2-1, reads AAGVIQSPRHLIKEKRETATLKCYPIPRHDTVYWYQQGPGQDPQFLISFYEKMQSDKGSIPDRFSAQQFSDYHSELNMSSLELGDSALYFCASSPLWNTGTSGRAYNEQFFGPGTRLTVL.